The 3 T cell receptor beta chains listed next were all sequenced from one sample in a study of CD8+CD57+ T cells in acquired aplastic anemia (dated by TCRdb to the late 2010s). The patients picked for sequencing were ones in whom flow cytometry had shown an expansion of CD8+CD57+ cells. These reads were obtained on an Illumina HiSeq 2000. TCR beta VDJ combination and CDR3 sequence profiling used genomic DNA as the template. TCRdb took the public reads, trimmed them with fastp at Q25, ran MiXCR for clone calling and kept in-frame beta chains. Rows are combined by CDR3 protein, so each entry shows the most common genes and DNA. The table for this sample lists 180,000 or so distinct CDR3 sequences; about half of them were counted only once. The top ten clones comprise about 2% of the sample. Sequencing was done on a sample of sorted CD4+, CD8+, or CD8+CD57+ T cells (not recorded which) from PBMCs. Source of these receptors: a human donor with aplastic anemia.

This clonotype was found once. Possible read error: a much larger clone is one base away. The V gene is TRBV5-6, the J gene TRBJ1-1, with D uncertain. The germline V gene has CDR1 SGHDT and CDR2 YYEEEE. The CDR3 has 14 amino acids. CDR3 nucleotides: TGTGCCAGCAGCTTGGAACAGTTTAACACTAAAGCTTTCTTT. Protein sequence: CASSLEQFNTKAFF.

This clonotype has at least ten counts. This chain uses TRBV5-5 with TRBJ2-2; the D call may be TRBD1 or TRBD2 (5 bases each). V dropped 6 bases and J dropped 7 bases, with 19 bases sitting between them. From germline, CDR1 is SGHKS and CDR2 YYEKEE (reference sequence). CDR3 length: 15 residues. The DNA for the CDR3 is TGTGCCAGCACCCCATCCGGGGCGTCAAGCGGGGAGCTGTTTTTT. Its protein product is CASTPSGASSGELFF.

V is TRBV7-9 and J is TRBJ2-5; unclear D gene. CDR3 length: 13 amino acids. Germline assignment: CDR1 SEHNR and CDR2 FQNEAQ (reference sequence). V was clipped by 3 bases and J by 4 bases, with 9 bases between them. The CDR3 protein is CASSLLFPETQYF. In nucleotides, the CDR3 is TGTGCCAGCAGCTTGTTATTCCCAGAGACCCAGTACTTC. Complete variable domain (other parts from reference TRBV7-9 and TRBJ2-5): DTGVSQNPRHKITKRGQNVTFRCDPISEHNRLYWYRQTLGQGPEFLTYFQNEAQLEKSRLLSDRFSAERPKGSFSTLEIQRTEQGDSAMYLCASSLLFPETQYFGPGTRLLVL.